This T cell receptor (beta chain) was documented in a study of graft-versus-host responses after intestinal transplantation. Germline lookup yields CDR1 SGHVS and CDR2 FQNEAQ. The CDR3 runs to 17 residues. V lost 3 bases and J lost 3, with 21 bases in between. A word on this clone: Its matching antigen is unknown.

Study-wide results and caveats: Within the allografts of patients who had graft-donor T cell macrochimerism, graft-versus-host to host-versus-graft clonal ratios were high.

Sequenced by immunoSEQ multiplex PCR; TCRdb stores in-frame clones only, minus some. The repertoire includes around 100,000 clones, approximately 94% of them detected once, and 1.2% sits in the top ten. Sequenced here: unstimulated CD8+ T cells sorted from spleen or lymph node cells, sampled before intestinal transplant. The source of this sequence is a human donor who received an intestinal transplant. The rearrangement links TRBV7-8 to TRBJ2-7, with a possible D match to TRBD2 (5 bases). In DNA, the CDR3 is TGTGCCAGCAGCTTGATTGTGGGAGACACGGAAAACTACGAGCAGTACTTC. Translation gives CASSLIVGDTENYEQYF.